Presented here are 23 T cell receptor beta chains from one specimen sequenced in a study of T-cell reconstitution after alpha-beta-depleted transplantation in children. As it was prepared, the TCRbeta library received unique molecular identifiers. From the PCR reads, TCRdb called clonotypes with MiXCR, one entry per CDR3 protein. The sample has about 47,000 distinct CDR3 sequences, about 50% seen once; the top ten hold 35% to 40%. The material was peripheral blood, obtained before TCRalphabeta/CD19-depleted stem cell transplant. All receptors come from a boy less than two years old with SCID, due to receive a stem cell transplant.

V and J are TRBV7-9 and TRBJ2-5; possibly TRBD1 for D (6 bases). This CDR3 has 11 amino acids. Germline-derived CDR1 and CDR2 are SEHNR and FQNEAQ (reference sequence). Trimming stripped 5 bases from V and 11 bases from J, with 12 bases between. The CDR3 DNA sequence: TGTGCCAGCAGCCCAGGGGCCTGGCAGTACTTC. Protein: CASSPGAWQYF.

This clonotype was seen more than once but under ten times. V usage is TRBV6-4 and J usage is TRBJ2-3; TRBD2 matches at 8 bases. There are 14 residues in the CDR3. V shed 4 bases, J shed 2 bases, and the junction held 2 bases outside the gene matches. CDR1 and CDR2 (germline): MRHNA, SNTAGT. The CDR3 loop reads CASSGAGDTDTQYF. The CDR3 DNA reads as TGTGCCAGCAGTGGAGCGGGGGACACAGATACGCAGTATTTT.

Only a few counts were recorded for this clonotype. V usage is TRBV4-1 and J usage is TRBJ2-1; D might be TRBD2 (5 bases). The germline CDR1 and CDR2 sequences are MGHRA and YSYEKL. Trimming removed 2 bases at V and 5 bases at J, with 10 bases between. This CDR3 contains 14 residues. CDR3 nucleotides: TGCGCCAGCAGCCAACTAGCCCCTCACAATGAGCAGTTCTTC. Its protein product is CASSQLAPHNEQFF.

This clonotype was counted between two and nine times. The rearrangement uses TRBV7-2 and TRBJ2-5; weak D call: TRBD1 (5 bases). From germline, CDR1 is SGHTA and CDR2 FQGNSA. Trimming removed 3 bases from V and 1 base from J, with 9 bases in between. This CDR3 region has 14 residues. In DNA form, the CDR3 reads TGTGCCAGCAGCTTTGACAGAGCCCAAGAGACCCAGTACTTC. Amino acid sequence: CASSFDRAQETQYF. The variable domain in full, completed from reference TRBV7-2 and TRBJ2-5, reads GAGVSQSPSNKVTEKGKDVELRCDPISGHTALYWYRQSLGQGLEFLIYFQGNSAPDKSGLPSDRFSAERTGGSVSTLTIQRTQQEDSAVYLCASSFDRAQETQYFGPGTRLLVL.

This clonotype is a singleton in its sample. The V gene is TRBV20-1, the J gene TRBJ1-5; TRBD1 matches at 7 bases. The CDR3 loop spans 13 amino acids. V shed 6 bases, J shed 2 bases, and the junction held 4 bases outside the gene matches. Germline V gene sequence: CDR1 DFQATT, CDR2 SNEGSKA (reference sequence). The CDR3 here is CSAHGTGNQPQHF. The CDR3 DNA reads TGCAGTGCCCACGGGACAGGCAATCAGCCCCAGCATTTT.

The chain carries TRBV28 and TRBJ2-7; D gene unclear. This CDR3 comprises 13 residues. V was cut by 5 bases and J by 5 bases, with 13 bases left in between. CDR1 MDHEN and CDR2 SYDVKM come from the germline V gene. CDR3 nucleotide sequence: TGTGCCAGCAGTCCCTCGGGTCTAAACGAGCAGTACTTC. It encodes CASSPSGLNEQYF.

This clonotype has more than one count but fewer than ten. The rearrangement links TRBV20-1 to TRBJ1-5, with D maybe TRBD1 (6 bases). In germline, CDR1 is DFQATT, CDR2 SNEGSKA (reference sequence). There are 16 residues in the CDR3. V dropped 6 bases and J dropped 4 bases, with 22 bases sitting between them. CDR3 nucleotide sequence: TGCAGTGCCTACATAGGGGGGTCCGATAGGAATCAGCCCCAGCATTTT. Translation: CSAYIGGSDRNQPQHF.

In this sample, this clonotype turned up a few times. V usage is TRBV2 and J usage is TRBJ1-1; D is unresolved. The ends were cut back, 4 bases at V and 0 bases at J, with 6 bases in the middle. CDR1 SNHLY and CDR2 FYNNEI come from the germline V gene. The CDR3 runs to 13 residues. CDR3 coding DNA: TGTGCCAGCAGTGGAGGGCTGAACACTGAAGCTTTCTTT. This translates into CASSGGLNTEAFF. The full variable domain, its missing parts supplied by reference TRBV2 and TRBJ1-1, is EPEVTQTPSHQVTQMGQEVILRCVPISNHLYFYWYRQILGQKVEFLVSFYNNEISEKSEIFDDQFSVERPDGSNFTLKIRSTKLEDSAMYFCASSGGLNTEAFFGQGTRLTVV.

There are a few counts of this clonotype. V usage is TRBV7-2 and J usage is TRBJ1-2; 9 bases map to TRBD1. This CDR3 comprises 16 residues. Germline-derived CDR1 and CDR2 are SGHTA and FQGNSA. V shed 5 bases and J 3 bases; nucleotides not matched to a gene: 10. In nucleotides, the CDR3 is TGTGCCAGCAGCCGGGGGGGACAGGGATCATACTATGGCTACACCTTC. Amino acid sequence: CASSRGGQGSYYGYTF.

The rearrangement uses TRBV14 and TRBJ2-1; 12 bases map to TRBD2. V shed 0 bases, J shed 5 bases, and the junction held 5 bases outside the gene matches. CDR3 length: 17 residues. The germline gives CDR1 SGHDN, CDR2 FVKESK. The CDR3 DNA reads as TGTGCCAGCAGCCAAGAGCGAGGACTAGCGGGGCACAATGAGCAGTTCTTC. Translation gives CASSQERGLAGHNEQFF.

This clonotype was seen a few times. J is TRBJ2-2 and V is TRBV7-9, with 10 bases aligning to TRBD1. Trimming took 4 bases from V and 4 from J; bases not matched to a gene: 6. The germline V gene encodes CDR1 SEHNR and CDR2 FQNEAQ (reference sequence). The CDR3 has 16 amino acids. CDR3 nucleotide sequence: TGTGCCAGCAGCTCCCTAGGGACAGGGGTCACCGGGGAGCTGTTTTTT. Its protein product is CASSSLGTGVTGELFF.

The rearrangement uses TRBV6-1 and TRBJ2-1, with 8 bases that match TRBD1. Germline CDR1 and CDR2: MNHNS and SASEGT. V shed 6 bases and J 10 bases; nucleotides not matched to a gene: 8. The CDR3 loop spans 13 amino acids. DNA of the CDR3: TGTGCCAGCAGCTGGGACAGGCCTGCGGAGCAGTTCTTC. Its translation: CASSWDRPAEQFF.

This chain connects TRBV28 to TRBJ1-1; 8 bases are shared with TRBD1. CDR1 is MDHEN, CDR2 SYDVKM, per germline. The CDR3 consists of 14 residues. J was trimmed by 4 bases and V by 3 bases; bases with no gene match: 4. DNA for the CDR3: TGTGCCAGCAGTTTCCTTACAGGGGGCACTGAAGCTTTCTTT. The encoded protein is CASSFLTGGTEAFF.

The J gene is TRBJ1-1, the V gene TRBV18, with a weak D call TRBD1 (6 bases). This CDR3 region has 13 residues. Trimming took off 3 bases at V and 4 bases at J, with 9 bases between the two ends. The germline gives CDR1 KGHSH, CDR2 LQKENI. CDR3 sequence (DNA): TGTGCCAGCTCACCTACACAGGGCACTGAAGCTTTCTTT. Translated, it gives CASSPTQGTEAFF.

CDR3 in amino acids: CSGQGQGANYGYTF. As DNA, the CDR3 is TGCAGTGGCCAGGGACAGGGCGCTAACTATGGCTACACCTTC. This chain uses TRBV20-1 with TRBJ1-2; TRBD1 agrees at 9 bases. This CDR3 is built from 14 residues. Germline CDR1 and CDR2: DFQATT and SNEGSKA (reference sequence). Trimming removed 7 bases from V and 0 bases from J; junction bases left unmatched: 6.

V and J are TRBV7-2 and TRBJ1-5, with D unclear. The V gene lost 5 bases and the J gene lost 2 bases, with 10 bases spanning the gap. The CDR3 extends over 14 amino acids. Germline V gene data show CDR1 as SGHTA and CDR2 as FQGNSA. The CDR3 loop reads CASSRGTGNQPQHF. CDR3 sequence (DNA): TGTGCCAGCAGCCGGGGAACGGGCAATCAGCCCCAGCATTTT.

The chain couples TRBV4-3 to TRBJ2-5; 8 nucleotides match TRBD2. The CDR3 has 16 amino acids. CDR1 and CDR2 from the germline V gene are LGHNA and YSLEER. Germline trimming cut 1 base from V and 5 bases from J; bases unmatched to any gene: 9. The CDR3, as DNA: TGCGCCAGCAGCCAAGTTCGGGGGGGGCCAGTTGAGACCCAGTACTTC. Translated: CASSQVRGGPVETQYF.

The V gene is TRBV7-3, the J gene TRBJ2-1; D may be TRBD2 (6 bases). Germline V gene lookup returns CDR1 SGHTA and CDR2 FQGTGA. The CDR3 loop spans 20 amino acids. Between the trimmed V and J ends, which lost 5 bases and 4 bases, there was a span of 30 bases. CDR3 DNA sequence: TGTGCCAGCAGCCAAAGCCCGAGGAGGGGACTCCGACTCTCGTACAATGAGCAGTTCTTC. It yields the protein CASSQSPRRGLRLSYNEQFF.

The chain recombines TRBV5-1 with TRBJ2-5, with 10 bases fitting TRBD2. The V gene's germline CDR1 is SGHRS and CDR2 YFSETQ. This CDR3 is built from 16 residues. V shed 0 bases, J shed 4 bases, and the junction held 6 bases outside the gene matches. DNA of the CDR3: TGCGCCAGCAGCTTGGCCGGGACTAGCGAGCGAGAGACCCAGTACTTC. It specifies CASSLAGTSERETQYF.

The chain couples TRBV19 to TRBJ1-5, with a possible D match to TRBD1 (6 bases). V was cut by 7 bases and J by 2 bases, with 24 bases left in between. Germline lookup yields CDR1 LNHDA and CDR2 SQIVND (reference sequence). The CDR3 consists of 18 residues. The CDR3 here is CASISDMGAQVGNQPQHF. The CDR3 nucleotides are TGTGCCAGTATAAGCGACATGGGGGCCCAGGTTGGCAATCAGCCCCAGCATTTT.

This clonotype has a count of ten or more. This CDR3 reads CASAHETSGYNEQFF. In nucleotides, the CDR3 is TGTGCCAGCGCGCATGAGACTAGCGGATACAATGAGCAGTTCTTC. The chain uses TRBV6-5 and TRBJ2-1; 9 nucleotides line up with TRBD2. The length of the CDR3 is 15 residues. CDR1 is MNHEY and CDR2 is SVGAGI in the germline V gene. V lost 8 bases and J lost 4; bases outside the gene matches: 9.

This clonotype was seen only a few times. The chain has TRBV20-1 and TRBJ1-2; 8 positions agree with TRBD1. The CDR3 sequence is 13 residues long. In germline, CDR1 is DFQATT, CDR2 SNEGSKA (reference sequence). The V gene end was trimmed by 3 bases and the J gene end by 4 bases; junction bases not matched to a gene: 4. The CDR3 nucleotides read TGCAGTGCTAGCCCAGGGGGCGGCTATGGCTACACCTTC. Its translation is CSASPGGGYGYTF.

This clonotype was counted a few times. J is TRBJ2-7 and V is TRBV20-1; 8 nucleotides line up with TRBD1. Germline lookup yields CDR1 DFQATT and CDR2 SNEGSKA (reference sequence). V lost 3 bases, J lost 0 bases, and 16 bases stayed unmatched. There are 18 residues in the CDR3. CDR3 DNA: TGCAGTGCTAGCCTGACACTAGCCAGGGGGCCCGGCTCCTACGAGCAGTACTTC. Its translation: CSASLTLARGPGSYEQYF.